This passage covers 5 T cell receptor beta chains from one sample sequenced in a study of cytomegalovirus exposure and HLA in healthy donors. Repertoires were generated with immunoSEQ multiplex PCR, while TCRdb's copy carries only in-frame clones and drops some. Seen here are 90,000 to 110,000 clones, around 87% observed once, and the top ten hold 4%. Material for sequencing was PBMCs. The source is a woman aged 18-29 years in good health and CMV-seropositive.

The V gene is TRBV4-1, the J gene TRBJ2-2, with D perhaps matching TRBD1 (5 bases). Germline V gene data show CDR1 as MGHRA and CDR2 as YSYEKL. V was pared by 0 bases and J by 5 bases, with 22 bases between. The CDR3 is made up of 19 amino acids. CDR3 sequence (DNA): TGCGCCAGCAGCCAAGAAGGGTTAGGGCCAGGGCTTTCTACCGGGGAGCTGTTTTTT. Residues: CASSQEGLGPGLSTGELFF.

This chain connects TRBV10-3 to TRBJ2-1; the match to TRBD1 covers 7 bases. This CDR3 has 15 residues. Per germline, CDR1 ENHRY and CDR2 SYGVKD. Trimming at V came to 3 bases and at J to 7 bases, leaving 9 bases not matched to a gene. This CDR3 reads CAISDTWQGENEQFF. As DNA, the CDR3 is TGTGCCATCAGTGACACCTGGCAGGGGGAAAATGAGCAGTTCTTC.

J is TRBJ2-7 and V is TRBV27, with D hard to call. The CDR3 runs to 13 residues. Germline loops: CDR1 MNHEY, CDR2 SMNVEV (reference sequence). V gave up 10 bases and J gave up 2 bases, with 15 bases separating them. The CDR3 DNA reads as TGTGCCATCGCCCCCACAGTAGCCTACGAGCAGTACTTC. The encoded protein is CAIAPTVAYEQYF.

The J gene is TRBJ2-7, the V gene TRBV19; D is perhaps TRBD1 (6 bases). Germline V CDR1 and CDR2: LNHDA, SQIVND (reference sequence). This CDR3 is 14 amino acids long. V was cut by 8 bases and J by 0 bases, with 14 bases left in between. The CDR3 region has the DNA TGTGCCAGTCGAGGGACACCAAACTCCTACGAGCAGTACTTC. It is translated as CASRGTPNSYEQYF. Variable domain in full (rest from reference TRBV19 and TRBJ2-7): DGGITQSPKYLFRKEGQNVTLSCEQNLNHDAMYWYRQDPGQGLRLIYYSQIVNDFQKGDIAEGYSVSREKKESFPLTVTSAQKNPTAFYLCASRGTPNSYEQYFGPGTRLTVT.

This sequence joins TRBV10-2 and TRBJ2-7; tentatively, D is TRBD1 (6 bases). CDR1 and CDR2 (germline): WSHSY, SAAADI. The CDR3 has 17 amino acids. Trimming shortened V by 4 bases and J by 3 bases, and 22 bases separated the two germline ends. CDR3 protein: CASSGPLNRERGYEQYF. The CDR3 DNA reads TGCGCCAGCAGTGGACCGTTAAACAGGGAACGAGGCTACGAGCAGTACTTC.